This TCR beta chain stems from a study of cytomegalovirus exposure and HLA in healthy donors (dated by TCRdb to about 2017). Concerning the study at large: According to an earlier analysis of 587 of the donors, about 179 million T cells yielded approximately 120 million unique TCR beta sequences and more than 250 Gb of sequence data. Four to six DR-DQ haplotypes were handled as single units for association and clustering, since linkage in the cohort was strong. In an earlier analysis of roughly 580 of the donors, high-throughput TCR beta sequencing was used to judge whether each TCR beta V gene segment behaved as functional or pseudogenic. An early release covering 500 to 750 HLA-typed donors comprised about 290 gigabases of sequencing data and around 86 million unique TCR sequences. The study used immunosequencing to profile the T cell repertoires of several hundred subjects and linked those repertoires to cytomegalovirus serostatus. Typing coverage differed by locus: A, B, C, DRB1 and DQB1 were typed in roughly 620-630 donors, DQA1 in 500 to 550, DPA1 in 600 to 610, and DPB1 in just under 490. In addition to the first cohort of 666 subjects, a separate validation cohort of 120 different subjects was used. Among the roughly 410 genotyped donors, more than 70% belonged to the genetic ancestry cluster associated with self-reported Caucasian donors. A later analysis re-examined previously published TCR beta repertoires from just over 650 donors and added high-resolution HLA genotyping to investigate patterns of TCR occurrence. Among about 410 genotyped donors of the cohort, an average of around 250,000 unique TCR beta nucleotide sequences was sequenced per donor, of which roughly 17% were non-productive. The study was designed to test whether signatures of past pathogen exposure could be identified by cataloging public T cell receptors. Donor age, sex, ethnicity and CMV serostatus were collected together with the repertoire data. All discovery cohort repertoires had been generated on a single sequencing platform. High-throughput TCR immunosequencing, statistical association of individual TCRs with disease status, and machine learning were combined to predict cytomegalovirus infection status. In the later analysis, no new phenotypic data were used to find candidate immune exposures; instead, reliance was placed on TCR beta sequences and their occurrence across donors. A later genetic analysis took genome-wide SNP genotypes for about three fifths of the roughly 670 donors and used that subset as a discovery cohort. Both class I and class II loci were covered by HLA typing, at four-digit resolution.

As concerns this clone: What this receptor recognizes is not known. Qualities for individual bases were not recorded, and no much larger clone is one base off.

Receptor amplification or capture employed the immunoSEQ multiplex PCR assay. For the multiplex PCR, a mixture combining 60 forward primers for TCR Vbeta segments and 13 reverse primers for TCR Jbeta segments was used. A multiplex PCR assay on genomic DNA amplified the CDR3 region of rearranged TCR beta genes. The Illumina HiSeq System was used to sequence the amplified TCR beta libraries as 87-base-pair reads. Turning to the authors' computational methods: Across the 670 or so repertoires, a later analysis counted tens of millions of unique TCR beta chains, 9.5 million to 12 million of which were shared by at least two donors. Raw reads were error-corrected and collapsed into unique sequences by a nearest-neighbor algorithm in which closely related sequences were merged to remove PCR and sequencing errors. CDR3 sequences were aligned to IMGT reference sequences to assign V, D and J gene segments. For a sequence to be retained, a match of at least six nucleotides to both a V gene segment and a J gene segment was required. Rearrangements were classified as productive when the CDR3 lacked stop codons and remained in frame with V and J, and all other rearrangements were classified as non-productive. CDR3 was defined by IMGT convention, running from the second conserved V-encoded cysteine to the conserved J-encoded phenylalanine. Sequences without an unambiguous match to a single V gene segment were excluded from the earlier analysis of 450 to 750 of the donors. In an earlier analysis of about 590 of the donors, a V segment was called functional when productive rearrangements were above 56.7%, and segregating when the standard deviation between donors exceeded 5%. To diagnose cytomegalovirus status from the catalog of TCR beta chain sequences, a statistical classification framework was built. V and J gene assignment, in a later analysis, came from comparing TCR nucleotide sequences with IMGT/GENE-DB human TR gene sequences. In a later analysis, CDR3 sequences and most-parsimonious VDJ recombination scenarios were assigned using the TCRdist pipeline. In a later analysis, each TCR beta chain was defined by its CDR3 amino acid sequence together with its V-gene family, and reads lacking a unique V-gene family were excluded. In a later analysis, 450 to 600 highly shared, low-generation-probability nucleotide sequences were removed to address suspected cross-contamination and a sequencing artifact. For each public chain, a later analysis derived a clonal expansion index from normalized ranks of inferred template counts within each repertoire. Generation probabilities in a later analysis came from a VDJ recombination model fitted to out-of-frame rearrangements, and those results were checked against IGoR. In a later analysis, hypergeometric tests were used to score TCR-TCR, TCR-HLA and TCR-CMV co-occurrence, with a repertoire-size bias correction applied to TCR pairs. A later analysis estimated false discovery rates by permuting HLA or CMV assignments 20 times. In a later analysis, co-occurring TCRs were grouped using DBSCAN, with TCRdist sequence similarity added in when clustering inside HLA-allele-positive subsets. Repertoires with fewer than 30,000 or more than 120,000 public chains were left out of co-occurrence clustering, as were five repertoires with anomalous nucleotide sharing. Held by TCRdb, this immuneACCESS table contains in-frame sequences only and omits some clones. Under half of the omission traces to an unresolved V gene where checked; the cause of the rest is unknown. Clone size and V and J calls were adopted from that table, with D and trimming inferred from the DNA. This sample comprises 110,000 to 150,000 clones, more than 70% of them detected only once. In total, the top ten clones hold under 2% of the sample.

General findings and caveats noted by the study authors: A later analysis reported that several top co-occurrence clusters appeared linked to parvovirus B19, influenza, CMV and Epstein-Barr virus. A further reported finding was that TCR beta sequences accurately predicted the HLA-A and HLA-B alleles for most subjects in the first cohort. CMV serostatus was the only immune exposure information available for the cohort. The presence/absence analyses assumed that sequencing depth was roughly uniform across donors, and that assumption may not be true. A group of highly shared sequence variants was considered likely to be a technical artifact of the sequencing pipeline. Compared with equally common non-associated chains, HLA-associated TCR beta chains in a later analysis were more clonally expanded and had lower generation probabilities. A later analysis found that most CMV-associated TCR beta chains appeared HLA-restricted, with HLA associations seemingly driven largely by CMV exposure. A few of the identified cytomegalovirus-associated TCR beta chains were confirmed in vitro to be specific for cytomegalovirus antigens. Most TCR sequences were observed very rarely across donors, whereas some public TCRs were present in many individuals. In an earlier analysis of 587 of the donors, most TCR beta V segments appeared in productive rearrangements about 87% or about 30% of the time, broadly matching IMGT annotations. Because HLA typing was missing for some donors at each locus, association tests included only the typed subset. The classifier was reported to diagnose cytomegalovirus status with high specificity and sensitivity in both the original and validation cohorts. In the study, some 160 TCR beta chains were listed as associated with cytomegalovirus. In a later analysis, TCR association rates were found to vary across HLA loci, with the most associated TCRs seen for DRB1 alleles and the fewest for HLA-C alleles. Specific HLA alleles were associated with 18,000 or so TCR beta sequences at a false discovery rate of 0.05 in a later analysis. Some IMGT-functional V segments, including TRBV6-2 and TRBV6-3, could not be distinguished by the 87-base-pair reads and were therefore excluded. Because counts were too low, seventeen rarely observed V segments, including chromosome 9 orphons, were excluded from the earlier analysis of 587 of the donors. In a later genetic analysis, fewer N-insertions in productive TCRs were reported among donors in an Asian-associated ancestry cluster than the approximately 630-donor mean. A later genetic analysis associated a missense DCLRE1C variant with V-gene and J-gene trimming of TCR beta chains, and an independent cohort replicated the association. It was suggested by the authors that the approach could potentially be generalized to other disease states and immunological phenotypes. Strong co-occurrence of HLA alleles, especially DR and DQ, made assigning TCR associations to individual alleles difficult. The cohort was sequenced for TCR beta chains only, and without alpha or paired-chain data the features that could be detected were limited. Correlated functional status among segregating V segments might reflect linkage disequilibrium, but an unknown experimental factor could not be ruled out.

The cohort was made up of 666 healthy bone marrow donors. At the time of sampling, all cohort members were nominally healthy, though unrecorded immune exposures were likely present. The donor was CMV seronegative and was included in the group of several hundred seronegative cohort members. Every donor gave a peripheral blood sample, and the peripheral blood mononuclear cells from that sample were used for TCR beta sequencing. The Qiagen DNeasy Blood Extraction Kit was used to extract genomic DNA from the blood cell samples. V loses 2 bases at its end and J loses 6 bases; junction bases beyond the gene matches: 6. CDR1 and CDR2 were assigned from the germline V gene as WSHSY and SAAADI. The CDR3 runs 15 amino acids, cysteine and phenylalanine included. Only the CDR3 portion is preserved as DNA: 45 bases, with reading frame beginning at the first base.

The sequenced sample consisted of PBMCs. This receptor chain uses TRBV10-2 and TRBJ2-1, with 8 bases aligning to TRBD1. The sequence was obtained from a woman aged 40 to 50 in good health and CMV-seronegative. The DNA sequence is given as TGCGCCAGCAGTGAGAGAGGACAGGGTTTCAATGAGCAGTTCTTC. Protein translation: CASSERGQGFNEQFF.